A single sample gave rise to the 19 T cell receptor beta chains below, sequenced in a study of blood T cell dynamics during melanoma immunotherapy. Sequencing was performed with immunoSEQ multiplex PCR; in TCRdb, only in-frame clones are kept and a portion is missing. The sample has approximately 13,000 clones, 89% seen once. Time point defined: pre-treatment baseline. Sequences were derived from blood, sampled from a patient treated with checkpoint blockade. The receptors were sampled from a human donor with melanoma.

The chain employs TRBV6-5 and TRBJ2-1; D remains unclear. The CDR3 has 15 residues. The germline V and J ends were trimmed by 2 bases and 3 bases, with 11 bases remaining between them. The V gene's germline CDR1 is MNHEY and CDR2 SVGAGI. CDR3 nucleotide sequence: TGTGCCAGCAGTTACGAGCCAGCCCGCTACAATGAGCAGTTCTTC. Its translation: CASSYEPARYNEQFF.

This rearrangement joins TRBV6-5 to TRBJ2-5, with TRBD1 matching over 7 bases. The CDR3 loop spans 14 amino acids. J lost 1 base, V lost 5 bases, and 4 bases had no gene match. Germline loops: CDR1 MNHEY, CDR2 SVGAGI. CDR3 sequence: CASSLDRVQETQYF. CDR3 in DNA: TGTGCCAGCAGTCTAGACAGGGTCCAAGAGACCCAGTACTTC.

The chain has TRBV27 and TRBJ2-1; no clear D gene. Between the trimmed V and J ends, which lost 0 bases and 7 bases, there was a span of 7 bases. Germline V CDR1 and CDR2: MNHEY, SMNVEV (reference sequence). The CDR3 covers 13 residues. The CDR3 is CASSLSIGNEQFF. In DNA, the CDR3 is TGTGCCAGCAGTTTATCTATAGGGAATGAGCAGTTCTTC.

The gene calls are TRBV28 and TRBJ1-5; D remains ambiguous. CDR1 is MDHEN and CDR2 is SYDVKM in the germline V gene. The CDR3 extends over 15 amino acids. Deletions cut 3 bases from V and 0 bases from J, with 9 bases between. The CDR3 DNA follows: TGTGCCAGCAGTTTGGGCATCTATAGCAATCAGCCCCAGCATTTT. Its protein product is CASSLGIYSNQPQHF.

This clone has a single count. The chain uses TRBV4-3 and TRBJ2-7; D is unresolved. Per germline, CDR1 LGHNA and CDR2 YSLEER. The CDR3 covers 14 residues. Trimming took 0 bases from V and 1 from J, leaving 7 bases between them. This CDR3 reads CASSQEFSSYEQYF. CDR3 nucleotides: TGCGCCAGCAGCCAAGAGTTCTCTTCCTACGAGCAGTACTTC.

This chain connects TRBV11-2 to TRBJ2-3; D uncertain. CDR1 is SGHAT, CDR2 FQNNGV, per germline. The CDR3 runs to 13 residues. V lost 5 bases and J 5 bases, leaving 11 bases between the germline ends. CDR3 nucleotide sequence: TGTGCCAGCAGCCGCCACACTCTAGATACGCAGTATTTT. Encoded protein: CASSRHTLDTQYF.

On this clone: Germline and junction disagree at one end, which may indicate a read error. The chain has TRBV7-7 and TRBJ2-3, with 9 bases lining up with TRBD2. CDR3 length: 17 amino acids. CDR1 is SSHAT and CDR2 is FNYEAQ in the germline V gene (reference sequence). The CDR3 sequence: CASSPRTSVKGTDTQYF. The CDR3 region has the DNA TGTGCTAGCAGCCCCCGGACTAGCGTTAAGGGCACAGATACGCAGTATTTT. The whole variable domain, filled in from reference TRBV7-7 and TRBJ2-3, reads GAGVSQSPRYKVTKRGQDVTLRCDPISSHATLYWYQQALGQGPEFLTYFNYEAQPDKSGLPSDRFSAERPEGSISTLTIQRTEQRDSAMYRCASSPRTSVKGTDTQYFGPGTRLTVL.

The V call is TRBV6-6, the J call TRBJ1-2; a weak D match, TRBD1 (6 bases). Trimming pared 7 bases from V and 7 bases from J, leaving 13 bases between. CDR1 is MNHNY and CDR2 is SVGAGI in the germline V gene (reference sequence). This CDR3 region has 12 residues. CDR3 protein: CASTPPRGGYTF. CDR3 bases: TGTGCCAGCACCCCTCCCAGGGGTGGCTACACCTTC.

There are a few counts of this clone. The chain has TRBV27 and TRBJ1-2; TRBD1 matches 12 bases. The germline V gene has CDR1 MNHEY and CDR2 SMNVEV (reference sequence). The CDR3 covers 15 residues. V was pared by 5 bases and J by 7 bases, with 8 bases of the junction left unmatched. CDR3 in amino acids: CASSDLGTGGVGYTF. The CDR3 DNA reads as TGTGCCAGCAGTGACCTCGGGACAGGGGGCGTTGGCTACACCTTC.

The rearrangement joins TRBV14 to TRBJ1-3, with TRBD1 as a possible D gene (5 bases). Germline CDR1 SGHDN, CDR2 FVKESK. This CDR3 spans 12 amino acids. V lost 1 base and J lost 13, with 11 bases in between. The CDR3, as DNA: TGTGCCAGCAGCCAAGTGGGACTTGGTATATATTTT. It yields the protein CASSQVGLGIYF.

The chain uses TRBV5-4 and TRBJ1-1; D remains unclear. Germline CDR1 and CDR2: SGHNT and YYREEE (reference sequence). Trimming removed 0 bases from V and 0 bases from J, with 12 bases in between. The CDR3 extends over 16 amino acids. CDR3 sequence (DNA): TGTGCCAGCAGCTTGGAATGGGAGGGCCTGAACACTGAAGCTTTCTTT. It yields the protein CASSLEWEGLNTEAFF.

The V call is TRBV6-6, the J call TRBJ2-4, with TRBD2 matching over 7 bases. There are 16 residues in the CDR3. The V and J ends lost 4 bases and 3 bases, in that order; junction bases with no gene match: 9. In germline, CDR1 is MNHNY, CDR2 SVGAGI (reference sequence). DNA of the CDR3: TGTGCCAGCAGTTCTGGGGGGGGATGGGGCAAAAACATTCAGTACTTC. Translated: CASSSGGGWGKNIQYF.

This chain connects TRBV19 to TRBJ1-5; D might be TRBD1 (6 bases). CDR3 length: 16 residues. Germline V gene sequence: CDR1 LNHDA, CDR2 SQIVND (reference sequence). V was trimmed by 10 bases and J by 0 bases, leaving 19 bases between them. The CDR3 loop is CATRGQGSPSNQPQHF. As DNA, the CDR3 is TGTGCCACCAGGGGCCAGGGGTCCCCTAGCAATCAGCCCCAGCATTTT.

This chain links TRBV6-1 with TRBJ1-3; D not certain. Looked up from germline, CDR1 is MNHNS and CDR2 is SASEGT. This CDR3 region has 17 residues. With 2 bases removed from V and 1 base from J, the gap between germline ends came to 15 bases. The CDR3 protein is CASSESPFSGSGNTIYF. The CDR3 nucleotides read TGTGCCAGCAGTGAATCCCCCTTTTCGGGGTCTGGAAACACCATATATTTT.

The chain recombines TRBV23-1 with TRBJ2-1; perhaps TRBD2 as D (6 bases). TRBV23-1 carries the ORF label, with uncertain function. The V end lost 1 base, the J end lost 3 bases, and 19 bases lay between the germline ends. The CDR3 has 18 residues. The DNA of the CDR3 is TGCGCCAGCAGTCAATGGGGGGTCCAGAGGGGCTGCTACAATGAGCAGTTCTTC. Translated, it gives CASSQWGVQRGCYNEQFF.

This chain links TRBV27 with TRBJ1-5; unclear D gene. Trimming removed 2 bases from V and 4 bases from J, with 6 bases in between. The CDR3 sequence is 13 residues long. Looked up from germline, CDR1 is MNHEY and CDR2 is SMNVEV (reference sequence). The CDR3 reads CASSLMGNQPQHF. The CDR3 coding sequence is TGTGCCAGCAGTTTAATGGGGAATCAGCCCCAGCATTTT.

This chain uses TRBV5-1 with TRBJ1-2; unclear D gene. The germline V gene encodes CDR1 SGHRS and CDR2 YFSETQ. This CDR3 is 17 amino acids long. The V end lost 4 bases, the J end lost 0 bases, and 19 bases lay between the germline ends. The DNA of the CDR3 is TGCGCCAGCAGCCCGGGCATCCTACAGAGCACTAACTATGGCTACACCTTC. Translated: CASSPGILQSTNYGYTF. The full variable domain, rest sourced from reference TRBV5-1 and TRBJ1-2, is KAGVTQTPRYLIKTRGQQVTLSCSPISGHRSVSWYQQTPGQGLQFLFEYFSETQRNKGNFPGRFSGRQFSNSRSEMNVSTLELGDSALYLCASSPGILQSTNYGYTFGSGTRLTVV.

V is TRBV4-3 and J is TRBJ1-2, with D possibly TRBD1 on 6 matching bases. This CDR3 contains 14 residues. Germline CDR1 and CDR2: LGHNA and YSLEER. V gave up 0 bases and J gave up 7 bases, with 12 bases separating them. CDR3 amino acids: CASSQDRGSVGYTF. The CDR3 DNA reads as TGCGCCAGCAGCCAAGACAGGGGAAGCGTTGGCTACACCTTC.

This chain connects TRBV2 to TRBJ2-7; no reliable D call. CDR3 length: 15 residues. Germline V lookup: CDR1 SNHLY, CDR2 FYNNEI. V lost 8 bases and J lost 6, with 23 bases in between. Here the CDR3 reads CASGGERSSLGEQYF. CDR3 nucleotide sequence: TGTGCCAGCGGTGGGGAACGCAGTAGTTTGGGCGAGCAGTACTTC.